This record covers a single TCR beta chain. No antigen is known for it. This record belongs to a study of cytotoxic CD8 clonotypes in ibrutinib-treated CLL. Study-level information: After median around 5.5 years, approximately 14 stayed in remission, some twelve progressed; responses about 25 partial, 2 complete.

Sequenced by immunoSEQ multiplex PCR; TCRdb stores in-frame clones only, minus some. Among approximately 190,000 clones listed, around 70% were seen once. Points from the study as a whole: Baseline clonality, higher than in age-matched healthy donors, tracked circulating CD8+ T-cell counts.

With V trimmed by 4 bases and J by 3 bases, 8 bases remained unmatched. This CDR3 is 16 amino acids long. Germline values: CDR1 LGHNA, CDR2 YSLEER. Specimen: PBMCs, collected after 12 months of ibrutinib treatment. This clonotype originated in a human donor with chronic lymphocytic leukemia. The chain combines TRBV4-3 with TRBJ2-1, with 8 positions matching TRBD2. This chain's CDR3 is CASSPQWGTSYNEQFF. CDR3 nucleotides: TGCGCCAGCAGCCCCCAGTGGGGGACTAGCTACAATGAGCAGTTCTTC.